Here is one TCR beta chain with its context. CDR1 and CDR2 (germline): LNHDA, SQIVND (reference sequence). V lost 0 bases and J 0 bases, leaving 15 bases between the germline ends. This CDR3 is built from 18 residues. As handled by the study authors: Reference gene primer amplification gave nucleated cell count estimates. This table comes from immunoSEQ multiplex PCR, and its TCRdb copy is limited to in-frame clones, with some not included. The DNA was the basis for D and trimming; V, J and clone size are from that table. This sample has nearly 300,000 clones; 89% occur once, and the top ten carry 2.5% to 3.5%. The entry originates in a study of blood T cell repertoires in COVID-19.

V usage is TRBV19 and J usage is TRBJ1-3; a possible D gene is TRBD1 (6 bases). This receptor was taken from a woman aged 45-65 years who had been exposed to COVID-19. Sequencing was done on a sample of PBMCs or T cells enriched from blood (not recorded which). The CDR3 reads CASSIDLGTPTSGNTIYF. CDR3 sequence (DNA): TGTGCCAGTAGTATAGACCTCGGGACACCGACCTCTGGAAACACCATATATTTT.